This T cell receptor (beta chain) was captured by sequencing in a study of spatial heterogeneity in lung cancer. Overall study: TCR and UMI combinations that were unique each appeared, on average, more than ten times in raw reads. Study-wide results and caveats: Within tumors, counts of expanded alpha and beta TCRs tracked tumor mutation counts.

As regards this clonotype: What it binds is not known.

The library protocol tagged each TCR cDNA with a unique molecular identifier. TCRdb ran MiXCR on the 5' RACE reads and lists one entry per CDR3 protein. In the table there are about 9,900 distinct CDR3 sequences, approximately 5.8% of which are singletons. CDR3 size: 16 residues. CDR1 and CDR2 (germline): MDHEN, SYDVKM. With 1 base removed from V and 0 bases from J, the gap between germline ends came to 13 bases. This sample's time point: sample taken at primary tumor resection. Sample: lung tumor tissue, taken at surgery. The source of this sequence is a female donor with early-stage non-small cell lung cancer. The chain couples TRBV28 to TRBJ2-7; D gene unclear. In DNA, the CDR3 is TGTGCCAGCAGTTTATTAGATCCGGTTCGCTCCTACGAGCAGTACTTC. Translated, it gives CASSLLDPVRSYEQYF. The whole variable domain, remainder taken from reference TRBV28 and TRBJ2-7, is DVKVTQSSRYLVKRTGEKVFLECVQDMDHENMFWYRQDPGLGLRLIYFSYDVKMKEKGDIPEGYSVSREKKERFSLILESASTNQTSMYLCASSLLDPVRSYEQYFGPGTRLTVT.